Below are 26 T cell receptor beta chains sequenced from a single sample in a study of blood T cells in healthy people across ages. With a J-beta primer mix and a sample-barcoded 5' primer, a second PCR ran about 7 to 12 cycles. TCRdb passed the 5' RACE reads through MiXCR, listing each CDR3 protein once. The table shows some 1.5 million distinct CDR3 sequences, with under 30% occurring only once. The sample was blood. These receptors originate from a woman aged 25-40 years in good health.

This clonotype was found once. V gene TRBV15 combines with J gene TRBJ2-3; 9 bases fit TRBD2. J lost 2 bases, V lost 3 bases, and 6 bases had no gene match. The CDR3 loop spans 16 amino acids. Germline V gene data show CDR1 as LNHNV and CDR2 as YYDKDF (reference sequence). CDR3 region: CATSSDSGGYTDTQYF. The CDR3 DNA reads as TGTGCCACCAGCAGCGATAGCGGGGGTTACACAGATACGCAGTATTTT.

This clonotype was recorded a few times. This may be a read error, as it is one base from a much larger clone. V and J are TRBV20-1 and TRBJ2-5; D remains unclear. The CDR3 consists of 15 residues. Germline-derived CDR1 and CDR2 are DFQATT and SNEGSKA (reference sequence). The germline V and J ends were trimmed by 0 bases and 11 bases, with 22 bases remaining between them. CDR3 sequence reads: CSARDRRLVTSEQYF. CDR3 coding DNA: TGCAGTGCTAGAGATCGGCGGCTGGTGACTTCTGAGCAGTACTTC.

The V call is TRBV7-8, the J call TRBJ2-1; D is possibly TRBD2 (7 bases). Trimming removed 5 bases at V and 6 bases at J, with 20 bases between. In germline, CDR1 is SGHVS, CDR2 FQNEAQ. CDR3 length: 16 residues. The CDR3 loop reads CASSPTQWGGTNEQFF. CDR3 nucleotide sequence: TGTGCCAGCAGCCCTACTCAGTGGGGGGGCACCAATGAGCAGTTCTTC.

The V and J genes are TRBV20-1 and TRBJ2-3; D tentatively fits TRBD1 or TRBD2 (6 bases each). The length of the CDR3 is 15 residues. Germline lookup yields CDR1 DFQATT and CDR2 SNEGSKA (reference sequence). V lost 5 bases and J lost 4, with 19 bases in between. As DNA, the CDR3 is TGCAGTGCTCCCCCTCAAGGGGGGAGAGCAGATACGCAGTATTTT. Its protein product is CSAPPQGGRADTQYF.

J is TRBJ2-7 and V is TRBV30; 9 nucleotides align to TRBD2. The CDR3 covers 17 residues. Germline loops: CDR1 GTSNPN, CDR2 SVGIG (reference sequence). The V and J ends lost 0 bases and 0 bases, in that order; junction bases with no gene match: 9. This CDR3 reads CAWSVLASGTSSYEQYF. DNA of the CDR3: TGTGCCTGGAGTGTACTGGCTAGCGGGACGAGCTCCTACGAGCAGTACTTC.

The table lists this clonotype with a few counts. The chain is built from TRBV20-1 and TRBJ1-5; the match to TRBD1 covers 7 bases. Germline values: CDR1 DFQATT, CDR2 SNEGSKA (reference sequence). The CDR3 contains 15 residues. The J segment lost 6 bases and the V segment lost 0 bases, leaving 8 bases of the junction unmatched. The CDR3 coding sequence is TGCAGTGCTAGAGAGGACAGGCGAGAGAGTCAGCCCCAGCATTTT. The encoded protein is CSAREDRRESQPQHF.

The genes are TRBV18 and TRBJ1-2, with D possibly matching TRBD1 (6 bases). With 1 base removed from V and 3 bases from J, the gap between germline ends came to 21 bases. The CDR3 loop spans 18 amino acids. Germline assignment: CDR1 KGHSH and CDR2 LQKENI. The chain's CDR3 is CASSPLLSRTDKDYGYTF. CDR3 DNA: TGTGCCAGCTCACCACTCCTCTCCAGGACAGATAAGGACTATGGCTACACCTTC.

In this sample, this clonotype turned up a few times. V is TRBV9 and J is TRBJ2-1; possible D gene TRBD1, 6 bases. With 1 base removed from V and 0 bases from J, the gap between germline ends came to 11 bases. The CDR3 is 16 residues long. The germline V gene has CDR1 SGDLS and CDR2 YYNGEE. The CDR3 DNA is TGTGCCAGCAGCGTATTGGGGGCTGGCTCCTACAATGAGCAGTTCTTC. It is translated as CASSVLGAGSYNEQFF.

This clonotype showed up just a few times. CDR3 protein: CASSQPTGTGKATNEKLFF. Here the CDR3 DNA reads TGCGCCAGCAGCCAGCCCACCGGGACAGGGAAGGCTACTAATGAAAAACTGTTTTTT. The chain is built from TRBV5-1 and TRBJ1-4, with 9 bases matching TRBD1. Germline V gene data show CDR1 as SGHRS and CDR2 as YFSETQ. This CDR3 has 19 amino acids. Trimming cost V 4 bases and J 2 bases; bases outside gene matches: 15.

The table lists this clonotype with a few counts. This chain uses TRBV24-1 with TRBJ2-3; D perhaps matches TRBD1 (6 bases). V lost 5 bases and J lost 3, with 8 bases in between. Germline assignment: CDR1 KGHDR and CDR2 SFDVKD. This CDR3 region has 13 residues. The CDR3 DNA sequence: TGTGCCACCAGTGTGACAGGAACAGATACGCAGTATTTT. Residues: CATSVTGTDTQYF.

J is TRBJ2-1 and V is TRBV5-1; tentative D call: TRBD2 (6 bases). The CDR3 has 15 residues. V lost 2 bases to trimming and J lost 10 bases, with 19 bases between them. Germline V gene lookup returns CDR1 SGHRS and CDR2 YFSETQ. In DNA form, the CDR3 reads TGCGCCAGCAGCTTCACGGCGGGGCGAGCCAACGAGCAGTTCTTC. It translates to CASSFTAGRANEQFF.

This clonotype came up a few times. The rearrangement links TRBV30 to TRBJ2-3, with D unclear. Trimming cost V 5 bases and J 6 bases, with 6 bases left between them. CDR3 size: 10 residues. Germline-derived CDR1 and CDR2 are GTSNPN and SVGIG (reference sequence). This CDR3 reads CAWGGDTQYF. The CDR3 coding sequence is TGTGCCTGGGGCGGCGATACGCAGTATTTT.

This chain uses TRBV6-4 with TRBJ2-1; 16 bases line up with TRBD2. Germline CDR1 reads MRHNA; CDR2 reads SNTAGT. This CDR3 contains 18 residues. V shed 2 bases and J 6 bases; nucleotides not matched to a gene: 7. In DNA, the CDR3 is TGTGCCAGCAGTGACCATCCGGGACTAGCGGGGGGGCTCAATGAGCAGTTCTTC. This codes for CASSDHPGLAGGLNEQFF.

V and J are TRBV7-2 and TRBJ1-5; 8 bases match TRBD1. CDR3 size: 15 residues. Germline-derived CDR1 and CDR2 are SGHTA and FQGNSA. Trimming at V came to 3 bases and at J to 5 bases, leaving 6 bases not matched to a gene. CDR3 sequence reads: CASSLAAGGYQPQHF. CDR3 coding DNA: TGTGCCAGCAGCTTGGCCGCAGGGGGCTATCAGCCCCAGCATTTT.

This clonotype was seen at least ten times. J is TRBJ2-4 and V is TRBV6-2 or TRBV6-3; the D is unclear. The CDR3 has 14 residues. V lost 7 bases, J lost 1 base, and 11 bases lay in between. Germline V gives CDR1 MNHEY, CDR2 SVGEGT. Written as DNA, the CDR3 is TGTGCCAGCAACCAAGACATGGCCAAAAACATTCAGTACTTC. This sequence encodes CASNQDMAKNIQYF.

The V call is TRBV2, the J call TRBJ1-4; D gene uncertain. This CDR3 comprises 14 residues. With 8 bases removed from V and 8 bases from J, the gap between germline ends came to 18 bases. Per germline, CDR1 SNHLY and CDR2 FYNNEI. CDR3 sequence: CASGRDSAPEKLFF. CDR3 sequence (DNA): TGTGCCAGCGGGCGGGATAGCGCCCCGGAAAAACTGTTTTTT.

The chain is built from TRBV20-1 and TRBJ2-3; 7 positions agree with TRBD2. CDR1 is DFQATT and CDR2 is SNEGSKA in the germline V gene (reference sequence). The CDR3 runs to 13 residues. V was pared by 8 bases and J by 4 bases, with 9 bases of the junction left unmatched. The CDR3 spells CSQAGFGSDTQYF. CDR3 nucleotide sequence: TGCAGTCAAGCGGGGTTCGGGTCAGATACGCAGTATTTT.

This clonotype was counted only a few times. The chain recombines TRBV7-9 with TRBJ2-6, with TRBD1 matching 10 bases. The CDR3 is 17 amino acids. Trimming at V came to 2 bases and at J to 2 bases, leaving 3 bases not matched to a gene. The germline V gene has CDR1 SEHNR and CDR2 FQNEAQ (reference sequence). The CDR3 bases are TGTGCCAGCAGCTTACGACAGGGGGCGCCTGGGGCCAACGTCCTGACTTTC. Its protein product is CASSLRQGAPGANVLTF.

This clonotype was counted a single time. A read error may explain this, as a much larger clone is one base away. DNA of the CDR3: TGTGTCAGCTCGGCGGGAACTGCCGGGGCCAACGTCCTGACTTTC. Encoded protein: CVSSAGTAGANVLTF. The chain couples TRBV18 to TRBJ2-6; tentatively, D is TRBD2 (6 bases). CDR1 and CDR2 from the germline V gene are KGHSH and LQKENI. CDR3 size: 15 residues.

This clonotype was seen a few times. V gene TRBV15 combines with J gene TRBJ2-1, with a weak D call TRBD2 (6 bases). Germline-derived CDR1 and CDR2 are LNHNV and YYDKDF (reference sequence). The V gene lost 0 bases and the J gene lost 10 bases, with 16 bases spanning the gap. The CDR3 is 15 amino acids. CDR3 in amino acids: CATSREVGSLREQFF. The CDR3 nucleotides read TGTGCCACCAGCAGAGAAGTCGGGAGCTTACGGGAGCAGTTCTTC. Combining the CDR3 with reference TRBV15 and TRBJ2-1 gives the whole variable domain DAMVIQNPRYQVTQFGKPVTLSCSQTLNHNVMYWYQQKSSQAPKLLFHYYDKDFNNEADTPDNFQSRRPNTSFCFLDIRSPGLGDTAMYLCATSREVGSLREQFFGPGTRLTVL.

This clonotype was seen a handful of times. The chain carries TRBV12-3 or TRBV12-4 and TRBJ2-7, with 11 bases fitting TRBD2. This CDR3 contains 19 residues. V shed 2 bases, J shed 0 bases, and the junction held 12 bases outside the gene matches. CDR3 coding DNA: TGTGCCAGCAGTTTAATCAACGGACTAGCGGGCCGCATCTCCTACGAGCAGTACTTC. It encodes CASSLINGLAGRISYEQYF.

This clonotype came up a few times. V usage is TRBV12-3 or TRBV12-4 and J usage is TRBJ1-5; unclear D gene. Deletions cut 4 bases from V and 1 base from J, with 11 bases between. The CDR3 length is 15 residues. The CDR3 region has the DNA TGTGCCAGCAGTTCCCAGAGTTTGAGCAATCAGCCCCAGCATTTT. The encoded protein is CASSSQSLSNQPQHF.

The chain joins TRBV4-3 to TRBJ1-4; D perhaps matches TRBD1 (5 bases). Germline V lookup: CDR1 LGHNA, CDR2 YSLEER. The CDR3 sequence is 14 residues long. The germline V and J ends were trimmed by 4 bases and 5 bases, with 11 bases remaining between them. The CDR3 nucleotides read TGCGCCAGCAGCCGACAGCCGGCGAATGAAAAACTGTTTTTT. Translated: CASSRQPANEKLFF.

This clonotype was counted only a few times. The chain couples TRBV11-3 to TRBJ2-1; no clear D gene. V was trimmed by 5 bases and J by 6 bases, leaving 14 bases between them. The germline V gene has CDR1 SGHNT and CDR2 YENEEA. The length of the CDR3 is 14 residues. The CDR3 bases are TGTGCCAGCAGCCCAACAGTAGGGTCCAATGAGCAGTTCTTC. Amino acid sequence: CASSPTVGSNEQFF.

This clonotype was detected a few times. The rearrangement joins TRBV18 to TRBJ2-7; D possibly uses TRBD1 or TRBD2 (5 bases each). The germline V and J ends were trimmed by 4 bases and 3 bases, with 19 bases remaining between them. There are 16 residues in the CDR3. The germline CDR1 and CDR2 sequences are KGHSH and LQKENI. The CDR3 DNA sequence: TGTGCCAGCTCACGAGGGACCAGACCCCAGGACTACGAGCAGTACTTC. Protein product: CASSRGTRPQDYEQYF.

This clonotype turned up a few times. This chain links TRBV28 with TRBJ1-4; no clear D. Germline lookup yields CDR1 MDHEN and CDR2 SYDVKM. Trimming removed 2 bases from V and 3 bases from J, with 7 bases in between. CDR3 length: 14 residues. The CDR3 sequence: CASSLISSNEKLFF. CDR3 coding DNA: TGTGCCAGCAGTTTAATATCGTCTAATGAAAAACTGTTTTTT.